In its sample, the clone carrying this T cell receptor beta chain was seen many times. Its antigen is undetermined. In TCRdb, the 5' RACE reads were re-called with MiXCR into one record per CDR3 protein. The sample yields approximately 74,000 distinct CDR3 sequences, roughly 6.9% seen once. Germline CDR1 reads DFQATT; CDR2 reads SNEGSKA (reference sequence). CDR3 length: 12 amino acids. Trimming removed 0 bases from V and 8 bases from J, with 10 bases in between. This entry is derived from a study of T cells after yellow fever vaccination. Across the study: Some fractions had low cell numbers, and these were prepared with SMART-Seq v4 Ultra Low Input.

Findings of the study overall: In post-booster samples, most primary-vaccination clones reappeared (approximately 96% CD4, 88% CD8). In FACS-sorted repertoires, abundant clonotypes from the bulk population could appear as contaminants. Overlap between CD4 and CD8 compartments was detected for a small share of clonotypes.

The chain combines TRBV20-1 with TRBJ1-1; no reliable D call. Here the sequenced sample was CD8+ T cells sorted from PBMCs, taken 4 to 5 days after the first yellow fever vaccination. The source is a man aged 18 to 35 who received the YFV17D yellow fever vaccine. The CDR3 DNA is TGCAGTGCTAGAGACCGACACTACGAAGCTTTCTTT. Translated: CSARDRHYEAFF.